These 29 T cell receptor beta chains were sequenced from one sample in a study of CD4 T cells in relation to SARS-CoV-2 and coronaviruses. The table came from immunoSEQ multiplex PCR; TCRdb's copy has only in-frame clones and leaves some out. The data hold roughly 19,000 clones, with around 80% observed a single time. The unexposed donors gave CD4+ T cells in about 2011-2018, prior to COVID-19. Isolation of CD4+ T cells took place after around eleven days in culture. The antigens these receptors bind are not known. The specimen sequenced was CD4+ T cells from PBMCs, cultured in vitro. The receptors were sampled from a human donor in good health.

This rearrangement joins TRBV19 to TRBJ1-5; TRBD1 might be the D (5 bases). Trimming took 10 bases from V and 5 from J, leaving 21 bases between them. Germline V gene data show CDR1 as LNHDA and CDR2 as SQIVND (reference sequence). The CDR3 totals 15 residues. The CDR3, as DNA: TGTGCCACCGATGATTCCGGGACGCAAGATCAGCCCCAGCATTTT. Its translation: CATDDSGTQDQPQHF.

The chain couples TRBV18 to TRBJ2-1; 11 positions match TRBD2. The germline gives CDR1 KGHSH, CDR2 LQKENI. The V and J ends lost 5 bases and 6 bases, in that order; junction bases with no gene match: 6. The CDR3 has 15 residues. The CDR3 sequence: CASSIAGGPLNEQFF. CDR3 bases: TGTGCCAGCTCAATAGCGGGAGGGCCTCTCAATGAGCAGTTCTTC.

CDR3 DNA sequence: TGTGCCAGCAGCCGTGGCGGGACAGGGTTTGGGAATGAGCAGTTCTTC. Translation gives CASSRGGTGFGNEQFF. V usage is TRBV14 and J usage is TRBJ2-1, with 9 bases identical to TRBD1. Germline CDR1 SGHDN, CDR2 FVKESK. This CDR3 spans 16 amino acids. V trimming: 4 bases; J trimming: 7 bases; junction bases outside the gene matches: 11. The whole variable domain, remainder taken from reference TRBV14 and TRBJ2-1, is EAGVTQFPSHSVIEKGQTVTLRCDPISGHDNLYWYRRVMGKEIKFLLHFVKESKQDESGMPNNRFLAERTGGTYSTLKVQPAELEDSGVYFCASSRGGTGFGNEQFFGPGTRLTVL.

This chain uses TRBV6-6 with TRBJ2-7; a possible D gene is TRBD1 (5 bases). The CDR3 sequence is 13 residues long. The V gene lost 2 bases and the J gene lost 6 bases, with 11 bases spanning the gap. In germline, CDR1 is MNHNY, CDR2 SVGAGI (reference sequence). CDR3 in DNA: TGTGCCAGCAGTTACGGCAGGGTGGGCGAGCAGTACTTC. It yields the protein CASSYGRVGEQYF.

The genes are TRBV29-1 and TRBJ2-1; 10 bases are a match to TRBD1. The CDR3 is 11 residues long. The V gene end was trimmed by 7 bases and the J gene end by 8 bases; junction bases not matched to a gene: 2. Germline values: CDR1 SQVTM, CDR2 ANQGSEA. As DNA, the CDR3 is TGCAGCGGGGACAGGGGAGATGAGCAGTTCTTC. Translated: CSGDRGDEQFF.

The chain links TRBV18 to TRBJ2-3; the match to TRBD2 covers 11 bases. Germline values: CDR1 KGHSH, CDR2 LQKENI. The length of the CDR3 is 14 residues. V shed 5 bases, J shed 6 bases, and the junction held 4 bases outside the gene matches. This CDR3 is CASSRGLAEDTQYF. In nucleotides, the CDR3 is TGTGCCAGCTCAAGGGGACTAGCGGAGGATACGCAGTATTTT.

This chain joins TRBV5-1 and TRBJ2-5, with 10 positions matching TRBD2. J lost 4 bases, V lost 2 bases, and 20 bases had no gene match. The CDR3 is 20 residues long. Germline V gene sequence: CDR1 SGHRS, CDR2 YFSETQ. The CDR3 bases are TGCGCCAGCAGCTTAACGCCGTCTAGCGGGAGAGGAGGGTCTACAGAGACCCAGTACTTC. Translating it yields CASSLTPSSGRGGSTETQYF.

This sequence joins TRBV5-8 and TRBJ2-4; 7 bases are shared with TRBD2. This CDR3 has 15 residues. The ends lost 4 bases at V and 2 bases at J; junction bases unmatched: 6. CDR1 and CDR2 (germline): SGHTS, YDEGEE. CDR3 DNA: TGTGCCAGCAGCCTTGACGGGGGGACCAAAAACATTCAGTACTTC. Its protein is CASSLDGGTKNIQYF.

V is TRBV7-8 and J is TRBJ2-1; D unresolved. CDR3 length equals 15 residues. Trimming took 4 bases from V and 4 from J, leaving 14 bases between them. Germline V gene lookup returns CDR1 SGHVS and CDR2 FQNEAQ. CDR3 sequence reads: CASSSSRAGYNEQFF. CDR3 bases: TGTGCCAGCAGCTCATCTCGGGCCGGGTACAATGAGCAGTTCTTC.

This CDR3 is CAWRYRGDYGYTF. CDR3 bases: TGTGCCTGGAGGTACAGGGGGGACTATGGCTACACCTTC. The chain carries TRBV30 and TRBJ1-2, with 8 bases identical to TRBD1. Looked up from germline, CDR1 is GTSNPN and CDR2 is SVGIG (reference sequence). This CDR3 spans 13 amino acids. Germline trimming cut 3 bases from V and 3 bases from J; bases unmatched to any gene: 3.

The chain joins TRBV10-3 to TRBJ2-5; D is unclear. Germline V gives CDR1 ENHRY, CDR2 SYGVKD. The V end was cut by 4 bases, the J end by 3 bases, with 12 bases between. The CDR3 totals 14 residues. CDR3 sequence reads: CAISASDGKETQYF. For the CDR3, the DNA is TGTGCCATCAGTGCATCAGATGGAAAAGAGACCCAGTACTTC.

The chain has TRBV18 and TRBJ2-1; 14 bases agree with TRBD2. The CDR3 runs to 16 residues. The J segment lost 8 bases and the V segment lost 6 bases, leaving 9 bases of the junction unmatched. The germline V gene encodes CDR1 KGHSH and CDR2 LQKENI. The CDR3 protein is CASSPRTSGRRYEQFF. In DNA, the CDR3 is TGTGCCAGCTCCCCGAGGACTAGCGGGAGGCGATATGAGCAGTTCTTC.

In this sample, this clone turned up once. This chain links TRBV12-5 with TRBJ2-7, with D possibly TRBD1 on 6 matching bases. CDR1 is LGHNT and CDR2 is FRNRAP in the germline V gene. CDR3 size: 17 residues. Trimming pared 0 bases from V and 7 bases from J, leaving 22 bases between. This CDR3 is CASGLVVGQPELREQYF. DNA for the CDR3: TGTGCTAGTGGTTTGGTAGTAGGACAGCCGGAATTACGAGAGCAGTACTTC.

V is TRBV3-1 (or the pseudogene TRBV3-2) and J is TRBJ2-5; 11 positions agree with TRBD2. This CDR3 has 18 residues. With 2 bases clipped from V and 2 bases from J, the junction kept 10 bases outside the gene matches. The V gene's germline CDR1 is LGHDT and CDR2 YNNKEL (reference sequence). The CDR3 loop is CASSQSGTSGPRQETQYF. DNA of the CDR3: TGTGCCAGCAGCCAAAGCGGGACTAGCGGACCCAGGCAAGAGACCCAGTACTTC.

A few counts support this clone. The chain has TRBV7-3 and TRBJ2-5; 7 nucleotides line up with TRBD1. Germline trimming cut 1 base from V and 4 bases from J; bases unmatched to any gene: 9. The CDR3 loop spans 16 amino acids. Germline assignment: CDR1 SGHTA and CDR2 FQGTGA. CDR3 loop: CASSLRGPDRVETQYF. The CDR3 bases are TGTGCCAGCAGCTTAAGGGGCCCCGACAGGGTAGAGACCCAGTACTTC.

This clone was seen once. This chain links TRBV12-3 or TRBV12-4 with TRBJ2-1, with 7 bases identical to TRBD2. The trim removed 8 bases at V and 9 bases at J, leaving 7 bases unmatched. This CDR3 comprises 12 residues. CDR3 sequence: CASRAGNSEQFF. In DNA form, the CDR3 reads TGTGCCAGCCGAGCGGGAAATAGTGAGCAGTTCTTC.

The chain recombines TRBV5-1 with TRBJ2-1, with 8 bases aligning to TRBD2. The length of the CDR3 is 16 residues. V shed 2 bases, J shed 8 bases, and the junction held 12 bases outside the gene matches. The germline V gene encodes CDR1 SGHRS and CDR2 YFSETQ. In DNA form, the CDR3 reads TGCGCCAGCAGCTTCTCAGCGGGAGCAGTTAGCGATGAGCAGTTCTTC. This sequence encodes CASSFSAGAVSDEQFF.

The chain combines TRBV28 with TRBJ1-1; D is undetermined. Germline V CDR1 and CDR2: MDHEN, SYDVKM. The CDR3 consists of 14 residues. Trimming pared 5 bases from V and 4 bases from J, leaving 14 bases between. The CDR3 nucleotides read TGTGCCAGCAGTACCTCCGGGGTTCTCACTGAAGCTTTCTTT. Protein sequence: CASSTSGVLTEAFF.

The rearrangement uses TRBV3-1 (or the pseudogene TRBV3-2) and TRBJ1-1; no firm D call. This CDR3 spans 12 amino acids. Trimming removed 5 bases at V and 8 bases at J, with 12 bases between. The germline V gene has CDR1 LGHDT and CDR2 YNNKEL (reference sequence). The CDR3 sequence: CASSSRDHEAFF. The CDR3 DNA follows: TGTGCCAGCAGCTCCCGAGATCACGAAGCTTTCTTT.

The V and J genes are TRBV9 and TRBJ2-1; 7 bases match TRBD2. This CDR3 spans 16 amino acids. Germline V gene data show CDR1 as SGDLS and CDR2 as YYNGEE. V shed 2 bases and J 1 base; nucleotides not matched to a gene: 6. Here the CDR3 reads CASSVSGTLSYNEQFF. The CDR3 nucleotides are TGTGCCAGCAGCGTCAGCGGGACGTTGTCCTACAATGAGCAGTTCTTC.

The chain combines TRBV5-1 with TRBJ1-2, with 7 bases identical to TRBD1. V dropped 2 bases and J dropped 5; count of bases not matched to a gene: 3. Germline V gene lookup returns CDR1 SGHRS and CDR2 YFSETQ. The CDR3 is made up of 13 amino acids. The CDR3 sequence: CASSFSRGYGYTF. DNA for the CDR3: TGCGCCAGCAGCTTTTCCAGGGGGTATGGCTACACCTTC. Supplemented by reference TRBV5-1 and TRBJ1-2, the full variable domain reads KAGVTQTPRYLIKTRGQQVTLSCSPISGHRSVSWYQQTPGQGLQFLFEYFSETQRNKGNFPGRFSGRQFSNSRSEMNVSTLELGDSALYLCASSFSRGYGYTFGSGTRLTVV.

V usage is TRBV2 and J usage is TRBJ2-3, with 13 nucleotides matching TRBD2. There are 15 residues in the CDR3. Germline CDR1 SNHLY, CDR2 FYNNEI. Losses at the gene ends were 5 bases for V and 7 bases for J; bases not matched to a gene: 6. This CDR3 is CASSFGLAGVYTQYF. The CDR3 region has the DNA TGTGCCAGCAGTTTCGGACTAGCGGGAGTGTATACGCAGTATTTT.

This clone occurred once. The rearrangement links TRBV6-6 to TRBJ1-5; no definite D call. The V gene lost 6 bases and the J gene lost 3 bases, with 15 bases spanning the gap. In germline, CDR1 is MNHNY, CDR2 SVGAGI (reference sequence). CDR3 length: 15 amino acids. In DNA, the CDR3 is TGTGCCAGCAGAGCACCGGGTGGCATCAATCAGCCCCAGCATTTT. It translates to CASRAPGGINQPQHF.

This clone was observed a handful of times. The chain has TRBV9 and TRBJ1-4, with D possibly matching TRBD1 (5 bases). The CDR3 length is 16 residues. Germline CDR1 reads SGDLS; CDR2 reads YYNGEE. Trimming shortened V by 4 bases and J by 8 bases, and 21 bases separated the two germline ends. Here the CDR3 DNA reads TGTGCCAGCAGCCCACTCGTCTTCAGGGTAGGGGAAAAACTGTTTTTT. The encoded protein is CASSPLVFRVGEKLFF.

The chain recombines TRBV3-1 (or the pseudogene TRBV3-2) with TRBJ1-2, with D possibly matching TRBD1 (6 bases). The germline V gene encodes CDR1 LGHDT and CDR2 YNNKEL (reference sequence). CDR3 size: 17 residues. V dropped 1 base and J dropped 0 bases, with 15 bases sitting between them. DNA for the CDR3: TGTGCCAGCAGCCAAGTTCTAGGTCAGGGGACTAACTATGGCTACACCTTC. This sequence encodes CASSQVLGQGTNYGYTF.

This chain links TRBV6-5 with TRBJ1-1, with D perhaps TRBD1 (6 bases). Trimming pared 6 bases from V and 3 bases from J, leaving 14 bases between. Germline V CDR1 and CDR2: MNHEY, SVGAGI. The CDR3 contains 14 residues. The CDR3 region has the DNA TGTGCCAGCAGGGGTACGGGGGCTGACACTGAAGCTTTCTTT. As protein: CASRGTGADTEAFF.

The chain carries TRBV24-1 and TRBJ2-3; D is possibly TRBD1 (5 bases). This CDR3 spans 14 amino acids. Germline loops: CDR1 KGHDR, CDR2 SFDVKD. The V end was cut by 7 bases, the J end by 6 bases, with 16 bases between. CDR3 in amino acids: CATRDTQGSDTQYF. The CDR3 DNA is TGTGCCACCAGAGACACCCAGGGTTCCGATACGCAGTATTTT.

This chain joins TRBV6-1 and TRBJ1-1; a weak D match, TRBD1 (5 bases). CDR1 and CDR2 (germline): MNHNS, SASEGT. The V gene lost 1 base and the J gene lost 14 bases, with 11 bases spanning the gap. This CDR3 region has 11 residues. In DNA form, the CDR3 reads TGTGCCAGCAGTGAAGGGGGGGGAGGGTTCTTT. This sequence encodes CASSEGGGGFF.

This chain links TRBV6-1 with TRBJ1-5; D gene ambiguous. Per the germline V gene, CDR1 is MNHNS and CDR2 is SASEGT. The CDR3 extends over 14 amino acids. Trimming left V 1 base short and J 10 bases short, with 14 bases between. CDR3 sequence (DNA): TGTGCCAGCAGTGAAGGAACGGGGATTTACCCCCAGCATTTT. It yields the protein CASSEGTGIYPQHF.